Listed below are T cell receptor beta chains from one sample, sequenced in a study of cytomegalovirus exposure and HLA in healthy donors. TCRdb's copy holds only in-frame clones and misses some; the assay was immunoSEQ multiplex PCR. The table lists about 190,000 clones, more than 75% of them singletons. Sequencing used PBMCs. Receptors originate from a woman aged 18-29 years in good health and CMV-seronegative. CDR3s include the opening cysteine and the closing phenylalanine or tryptophan. D genes are given only for firm matches. The size entry is marked missing in some rows and otherwise reads once, few, many or a size class.

d_gene: .; j_gene: TRBJ2-3; abundance: .; v_gene: TRBV7-9; CDR3aa: CASSPQSISDTQYF; CDR3nt: TGTGCCAGCAGCCCACAGTCTATTTCGGATACGCAGTATTTT
d_gene: .; j_gene: TRBJ2-5; abundance: .; v_gene: TRBV30; CDR3aa: CAWSVTGRETQYF; CDR3nt: TGTGCCTGGAGTGTAACAGGGCGAGAGACCCAGTACTTC
d_gene: .; j_gene: TRBJ2-1; abundance: .; v_gene: TRBV9; CDR3aa: CASSALGSSYNEQFF; CDR3nt: TGTGCCAGCAGCGCCCTGGGGAGCTCCTACAATGAGCAGTTCTTC
d_gene: TRBD2; j_gene: TRBJ2-2; abundance: .; v_gene: TRBV5-1; CDR3aa: CASSLEAGAPGELFF; CDR3nt: TGCGCCAGCAGCTTGGAAGCGGGAGCCCCCGGGGAGCTGTTTTTT
d_gene: .; j_gene: TRBJ1-5; abundance: .; v_gene: TRBV11-2; CDR3aa: CASSQNSNQPQHF; CDR3nt: TGTGCCAGCAGCCAGAATAGCAATCAGCCCCAGCATTTT
d_gene: TRBD1; j_gene: TRBJ1-2; abundance: few; v_gene: TRBV18; CDR3aa: CASSPDLQGDYGYTF; CDR3nt: TGTGCCAGCTCACCGGATTTACAGGGGGACTATGGCTACACCTTC
d_gene: TRBD1; j_gene: TRBJ1-2; abundance: .; v_gene: TRBV4-2; CDR3aa: CASSQEQGQGYGYTF; CDR3nt: TGTGCCAGCAGCCAAGAACAGGGACAGGGCTATGGCTACACCTTC
d_gene: TRBD2; j_gene: TRBJ2-7; abundance: .; v_gene: TRBV18; CDR3aa: CASRPPGGPNEQYF; CDR3nt: TGTGCCAGCCGGCCTCCGGGAGGGCCCAACGAGCAGTACTTC
d_gene: TRBD2; j_gene: TRBJ2-2; abundance: .; v_gene: TRBV9; CDR3aa: CASSVATSGRAFDTGELFF; CDR3nt: TGTGCCAGCAGCGTAGCTACCAGCGGGAGGGCCTTTGACACCGGGGAGCTGTTTTTT
d_gene: TRBD2; j_gene: TRBJ2-7; abundance: .; v_gene: TRBV5-6; CDR3aa: CASSLPGLAGGEQYF; CDR3nt: TGTGCCAGCAGCTTGCCCGGGCTAGCGGGAGGCGAGCAGTACTTC
d_gene: TRBD2; j_gene: TRBJ2-5; abundance: .; v_gene: TRBV7-9; CDR3aa: CASSPTSEETQYF; CDR3nt: TGTGCCAGCAGCCCCACTAGCGAAGAGACCCAGTACTTC
d_gene: .; j_gene: TRBJ2-7; abundance: .; v_gene: TRBV19; CDR3aa: CASSIELGGEQYF; CDR3nt: TGTGCCAGTAGTATAGAGTTGGGGGGAGAGCAGTACTTC
d_gene: .; j_gene: TRBJ2-7; abundance: .; v_gene: TRBV5-1; CDR3aa: CASSESQGFSYEQYF; CDR3nt: TGCGCCAGCAGCGAGAGCCAGGGCTTCTCCTACGAGCAGTACTTC
d_gene: TRBD2; j_gene: TRBJ2-7; abundance: .; v_gene: TRBV15; CDR3aa: CATSRAPRTSGIEQYF; CDR3nt: TGTGCCACCAGCAGAGCGCCTCGGACTAGCGGGATCGAGCAGTACTTC
d_gene: .; j_gene: TRBJ2-7; abundance: .; v_gene: TRBV7-9; CDR3aa: CATRPPGDEQYF; CDR3nt: TGTGCCACTCGTCCCCCCGGGGACGAGCAGTACTTC
d_gene: .; j_gene: TRBJ1-1; abundance: .; v_gene: TRBV30; CDR3aa: CAWSVHSYTEAFF; CDR3nt: TGTGCCTGGAGTGTACACAGCTACACTGAAGCTTTCTTT
d_gene: TRBD1; j_gene: TRBJ1-1; abundance: .; v_gene: TRBV5-6; CDR3aa: CASSQMTGTGTEAFF; CDR3nt: TGTGCCAGCAGCCAAATGACAGGGACCGGAACGGAAGCTTTCTTT
d_gene: TRBD2; j_gene: TRBJ2-1; abundance: few; v_gene: TRBV6-5; CDR3aa: CASSYSSAGGNEQFF; CDR3nt: TGTGCCAGCAGTTACTCGAGCGCGGGGGGCAATGAGCAGTTCTTC
d_gene: .; j_gene: TRBJ2-6; abundance: .; v_gene: TRBV27; CDR3aa: CASSLWGHSGANVLTF; CDR3nt: TGTGCCAGCAGCTTATGGGGCCACTCTGGGGCCAACGTCCTGACTTTC
d_gene: TRBD1; j_gene: TRBJ2-1; abundance: .; v_gene: TRBV11-3; CDR3aa: CASSLDFGQANEQFF; CDR3nt: TGTGCCAGCAGCCTAGACTTTGGACAGGCCAATGAGCAGTTCTTC
d_gene: .; j_gene: TRBJ1-1; abundance: .; v_gene: TRBV18; CDR3aa: CASSPPATAEAFF; CDR3nt: TGTGCCAGCTCACCCCCAGCGACGGCTGAAGCTTTCTTT
d_gene: TRBD2; j_gene: TRBJ2-1; abundance: .; v_gene: TRBV5-6; CDR3aa: CASAASSGSRDEQFF; CDR3nt: TGTGCCAGCGCAGCTTCTAGCGGGAGTCGAGATGAGCAGTTCTTC
d_gene: .; j_gene: TRBJ2-1; abundance: .; v_gene: TRBV19; CDR3aa: CASSIRGFLRGDRSYNEQFF; CDR3nt: TGTGCCAGTAGTATTCGGGGCTTTTTGCGGGGAGATCGGTCCTACAATGAGCAGTTCTTC
d_gene: TRBD2; j_gene: TRBJ2-3; abundance: .; v_gene: TRBV6-4; CDR3aa: CASSVAGGTDTQYF; CDR3nt: TGTGCCAGCAGCGTAGCGGGGGGCACAGATACGCAGTATTTT
d_gene: .; j_gene: TRBJ2-1; abundance: once; v_gene: TRBV6-6; CDR3aa: CASSQAQSYNEQFF; CDR3nt: TGTGCCAGCAGCCAGGCCCAGTCCTACAATGAGCAGTTCTTC